This TCR beta chain emerged from a study of T cells and Merkel cell carcinoma outcomes. The assay was immunoSEQ multiplex PCR, and TCRdb's table has in-frame clones only and misses some. Of over 2,500 clones in the sample, 95% to 97% were seen once. Study results and limitations: Reportedly, T-cell repertoire with density predicts Merkel cell carcinoma outcomes.

As to this clone: Antigen: not known.

CDR1 SEHNR and CDR2 FQNEAQ come from the germline V gene (reference sequence). V lost 1 base and J 0 bases, leaving 16 bases between the germline ends. This CDR3 has 17 residues. Sequenced material: tumor tissue from Merkel cell carcinoma. This receptor was taken from a human donor with Merkel cell carcinoma. The chain carries TRBV7-9 and TRBJ2-7, with D possibly being TRBD1 or TRBD2 (6 bases each). The CDR3 sequence is CASSLGKWGRDSYEQYF. CDR3 DNA: TGTGCCAGCAGCTTAGGTAAATGGGGGCGGGACTCCTACGAGCAGTACTTC.